A selection of T cell receptor beta chains follows, all from one sample in a study of T cells in Graves' hyperthyroidism and ophthalmopathy. TCRdb independently ran MiXCR on the multiplex PCR reads; one entry per CDR3 protein. The data show hundreds of thousands of distinct CDR3 sequences, with roughly 15% seen just once and under 15% held by the top ten. The specimen sequenced was blood. The receptor source for this set is a woman in her 50s with Graves' ophthalmopathy. Both conserved end residues are part of each CDR3. D genes are given only for firm matches. The size field is filled for only some rows; it gives once, few, many or a size class.

TRBV19,many,TRBJ1-5,.,CASSVTGDQPQHF
TRBV11-3,many,TRBJ2-1,TRBD1,CASSLGGDRGRDEQFF
TRBV9,.,TRBJ2-5,.,CASSVGGGVVETQYF
TRBV6-5,.,TRBJ2-5,TRBD1,CASSYSTGVETQYF
TRBV19,many,TRBJ1-2,TRBD1,CASSSDRGANYGYTF
TRBV27,many,TRBJ1-1,TRBD1,CASSTVGDRGLGTEAFF
TRBV30,many,TRBJ2-1,TRBD2,CAWNLAGGLYNEQFF
TRBV9,.,TRBJ1-6,TRBD1,CASSTQTGRDSPLHF
TRBV28,many,TRBJ1-5,TRBD1,CATKGQAFRNQPQHF
TRBV5-4,.,TRBJ2-4,.,CASSAVKQGRDIQYF
TRBV5-1,many,TRBJ2-5,.,CASSSQLGETQYF
TRBV27,.,TRBJ1-2,.,CASRGTGAGYTF
TRBV7-9,.,TRBJ1-5,TRBD1,CATSTGGQPQHF
TRBV30,.,TRBJ2-3,TRBD2,CAWSRGTSGRADTQYF
TRBV12-5,few,TRBJ2-7,.,CASGLIHAGPEQYF
TRBV19,.,TRBJ1-1,TRBD1,CASSRHRGLDTEAFF
TRBV3-1,.,TRBJ1-3,.,CASSQREGGNTIYF
TRBV7-3,.,TRBJ2-1,TRBD2,CASSFELAGSSYNEQFF
TRBV7-9,.,TRBJ1-4,.,CASSLERTARGLNEKLFF
TRBV11-3,many,TRBJ2-1,TRBD2,CASSFERESYNEQFF
TRBV2,many,TRBJ2-1,.,CASSTHSYNEQFF
TRBV12-3/TRBV12-4,many,TRBJ2-2,TRBD2,CASTPIGGSAGELFF
TRBV3-1,many,TRBJ2-1,TRBD2,CASSQGTSGTGEQFF
TRBV19,.,TRBJ2-1,TRBD1,CASSAPGQGTYNEQFF
TRBV6-1,many,TRBJ2-1,TRBD2,CASRVFPVGAGGDYNEQFF
TRBV11-2,.,TRBJ2-4,.,CASSRGQPLAKNIQYF
TRBV18,once,TRBJ1-5,.,CASSPPQPQHF
TRBV7-9,many,TRBJ1-1,.,CASKQGNTEAFF
TRBV4-2,many,TRBJ2-7,.,CASSQGAEQYF
TRBV7-3,few,TRBJ2-1,TRBD2,CASSPRSGRGNEQFF
TRBV19,few,TRBJ2-7,.,CASSMARGYEQYF
TRBV4-2,.,TRBJ1-2,TRBD1,CASSQVPGQYNYGYTF
TRBV20-1,many,TRBJ1-5,.,CSARPDPNQPQHF
TRBV6-9,few,TRBJ2-1,.,CASSYRTGGYNEQFF
TRBV7-3,many,TRBJ2-1,TRBD2,CASSSGAGNYNEQFF
TRBV27,many,TRBJ2-3,.,CASSFRYPTSTDTQYF
TRBV11-2,many,TRBJ2-1,.,CASSFRMGRGLSYNEQFF
TRBV9,many,TRBJ2-5,.,CASSAADRTRKGAQETQYF
TRBV5-1,.,TRBJ1-1,TRBD1,CASSLVGRGSTEAFF
TRBV5-1,few,TRBJ2-7,TRBD1,CASSFSRTGGSYEQYF
TRBV20-1,.,TRBJ1-2,.,CSAIDGTHYGYTF
TRBV6-1,.,TRBJ1-6,.,CASSETPRGNSPLHF
TRBV7-9,few,TRBJ1-4,.,CASSLTLTTNEKLFF
TRBV5-4,.,TRBJ1-3,.,CASSLGPRPLDTIYF
TRBV27,many,TRBJ2-7,TRBD2,CASSAIAGEPYEQYF
TRBV5-1,once,TRBJ2-3,TRBD1,CASSALIIQGSDTQYF